The sequence of this TCR beta chain was determined in a study of beta chain features in type 1 diabetes. Study information: Sorted cell examination encompassed approximately 110 million cells across all samples. Findings and caveats of the study: Shorter TCRB CDR3s, moderately but significantly so, were found in Type 1 diabetes patients in all four CD4+ subsets. Amplification by PCR could prefer shorter templates, with the same effect in patients and controls. When cDNA is sequenced, cells with high TCR expression could be over-represented.

J gave up 5 bases and V 7 bases, and 11 bases lay outside the gene matches. The CDR3 is 14 amino acids. The V gene's germline CDR1 is SQVTM and CDR2 ANQGSEA. The table lists this clone with a few counts. What it binds is not known. As every portion of the isolated RNA was reverse transcribed, the sequencing read expressed TCRB transcripts. The repertoire was sequenced with immunoSEQ multiplex PCR; TCRdb's copy has only in-frame clones and lacks some. The table records around 250,000 clones, roughly 22% of them present only once. The sequence was obtained from a woman between 40 and 50 years old with type 1 diabetes. Sequencing used naive CD4+ T cells from blood. The rearrangement uses TRBV29-1 and TRBJ2-5; TRBD2 aligns across 9 bases. The CDR3 DNA follows: TGCAGCGCCGAGCGGGAGGCCCTGGGGGAGACCCAGTACTTC. It yields the protein CSAEREALGETQYF.